The source of this TCR beta chain is a study of beta chain features in type 1 diabetes (dated by TCRdb to 2016 to 2019). Notes on the research overall: No differences in mean age, gender distribution, total cell number or subset yield were found between patients and healthy donors. A total of 85 million to 140 million sorted cells were examined across all samples, and a strong correlation was observed between cell number per subset and RNA yield. The study compared the TCRB repertoires of sorted circulating CD4+ T cell subsets in recently diagnosed type 1 diabetes patients with those in matched healthy donors. Whereas all 30 or so donors provided naive and central memory subsets, regulatory and stem cell-like memory subsets were isolated from just 8 patients and roughly eight healthy donors. What the research found in general, with its limitations: Because small numbers of individuals were included in the HLA sub-analyses, any influence of HLA type on TCRB rearrangement was left unresolved. Because cDNA was sequenced instead of genomic DNA, activated cells with high expression could be over-represented, although the groups did not differ in activation or CD3 levels. Type 1 diabetes patients showed a moderate but significant shortening of TCRB CDR3 length in all four CD4+ subsets. The naive, central memory and regulatory TCRB repertoires appeared to resemble one another more closely among patients than among healthy donors. At VDJ recombination sites, type 1 diabetes patients had fewer insertions and more deleted nucleotides, which implies abnormalities in thymic rearrangement. Shorter templates might be favored by PCR, yet because patient and control samples were amplified and corrected together, any such skew would affect both groups equally.

The entire isolated RNA was reverse transcribed using the High Capacity cDNA Reverse Transcription Kit, and thus expressed TCRB transcripts were sequenced. Deep immunoSEQ sequencing was performed on naive, central memory and regulatory T cell samples, with an average of roughly 3.6 million total reads per sample. Sorted cells were lysed in RLT buffer and RNA was extracted with DNase-treated RNeasy Micro or Mini kits, depending on cell number. To prevent cross-contamination, every cell subset was processed on its own, while patient and healthy donor samples were processed together. Using the immunoSEQ multiplex PCR, TCRB sequences were amplified from cDNA into 87-bp fragments spanning the CDR3 region. Sequencing of the amplicons was performed on the Illumina HiSeq platform. In the original analysis: Synthetic template baselines were used to correct PCR bias computationally, reads within Hamming distance 2 were collapsed together, and singletons that could not be merged were discarded. Reads were aligned to IMGT to assign V, D and J genes, CDR3 length, and insertions or deletions at six rearrangement sites. Within each subset, clonotype counts were normalized to sorted cell number, after which true diversity and Gini coefficients were computed with the tcR R package. The overlap coefficient, calculated on TCRB nucleotide sequences, was used to quantify repertoire sharing. TCRdb took over this immuneACCESS table, retaining in-frame rearrangements with V and J assigned. Such tables are incomplete; in checked studies, under half of the missing clones stem from an unresolved V gene, and the remainder is unexplained. The V and J calls and clone size are taken from that table; D and trimming were inferred from the DNA. This sample has around 340,000 clones in its table, and 8% of those were observed once. The ten largest clones represent around 0.45% of the sample.

Each donor gave one peripheral blood draw, averaging approximately 0.12 L, which was collected into heparinised tubes. Naive, central memory, regulatory and stem cell-like memory CD4+ T cells were sorted on a BD FACSAria II using a panel including CD45RO, CCR7, CD25, CD127, CD95 and CD27. A purity above 98% was achieved for all sorted populations. PBMCs were isolated immediately by Lymphoprep density gradient centrifugation and stained directly without culture. So that batch effects would be minimized, each experiment stained and sorted samples in pairs, pairing one healthy donor with one patient. V sheds 1 base and J sheds 0 bases, leaving 7 bases between their ends. From its cysteine to its phenylalanine, the CDR3 spans 14 amino acids. Only the CDR3 portion is preserved as DNA: 42 bases, with reading frame beginning at the first base. CDR1 and CDR2, per the germline V gene, are SGHTA and FQGNSA.

To note about this clone: Its antigen has not been determined. No base quality information exists; no much larger clone differs at one position.

Sequencing used central memory CD4+ T cells from blood. The TCR originated in a woman aged 18-29 years in good health. The V and J genes are TRBV7-2 and TRBJ2-7; the D gene identity is not certain. The CDR3 protein sequence reads: CASSLEAASYEQYF. The nucleotide sequence is TGTGCCAGCAGCTTAGAGGCAGCCTCCTACGAGCAGTACTTC.